Listed below are T cell receptor beta chains from one sample, sequenced in a study of blood T cell repertoires in COVID-19. The table came from immunoSEQ multiplex PCR; TCRdb's copy has only in-frame clones and leaves some out. Of around 19,000 clones listed, more than 85% are singletons. The sample taken for sequencing was peripheral blood. Receptor source: a human donor in a cohort sampled during active COVID-19. Each CDR3 is given with its conserved first and last residue. The D gene is left open where the match is weak. Some rows have no size entry. The others give once, few or many, or a class for an expanded clone.

J gene: TRBJ2-1; V gene: TRBV14; D gene: NA; CDR3 length: 17; clone size: NA; CDR3 protein: CASSLSQGLGNYNEQFF; CDR3 DNA: TGTGCCAGCAGCCTCTCCCAAGGACTTGGGAACTACAATGAGCAGTTCTTC
J gene: TRBJ2-1; V gene: TRBV5-1; D gene: TRBD2; CDR3 length: 14; clone size: NA; CDR3 protein: CASSGIAGDSRQFF; CDR3 DNA: TGCGCCAGCAGCGGAATAGCGGGAGACAGTCGGCAGTTCTTC
J gene: TRBJ1-3; V gene: TRBV9; D gene: NA; CDR3 length: 16; clone size: NA; CDR3 protein: CASSLQPGDIGNTIYF; CDR3 DNA: TGTGCCAGCAGCTTACAACCCGGGGACATTGGAAACACCATATATTTT
J gene: TRBJ2-1; V gene: TRBV28; D gene: TRBD2; CDR3 length: 15; clone size: NA; CDR3 protein: CASSFQREGYNEQFF; CDR3 DNA: TGTGCCAGCAGTTTTCAGCGGGAGGGTTACAATGAGCAGTTCTTC
J gene: TRBJ2-7; V gene: TRBV28; D gene: TRBD2; CDR3 length: 18; clone size: NA; CDR3 protein: CASSSPGLAGGKNYEQYF; CDR3 DNA: TGTGCCAGCAGTTCACCGGGACTAGCGGGAGGAAAAAACTACGAGCAGTACTTC
J gene: TRBJ1-4; V gene: TRBV28; D gene: TRBD1; CDR3 length: 14; clone size: NA; CDR3 protein: CASRETGPNEKLFF; CDR3 DNA: TGTGCCAGCAGAGAGACAGGGCCGAATGAAAAACTGTTTTTT
J gene: TRBJ1-6; V gene: TRBV6-5; D gene: NA; CDR3 length: 13; clone size: NA; CDR3 protein: CAAGLHEGSPLHF; CDR3 DNA: TGTGCCGCGGGACTTCATGAGGGTTCACCCCTCCACTTT
J gene: TRBJ2-1; V gene: TRBV21-1; D gene: NA; CDR3 length: 14; clone size: NA; CDR3 protein: CASNYTWGENEQFF; CDR3 DNA: TGTGCCAGCAACTACACCTGGGGAGAGAATGAGCAGTTCTTC
J gene: TRBJ2-7; V gene: TRBV7-6; D gene: TRBD2; CDR3 length: 13; clone size: NA; CDR3 protein: CASSSGGDYEQYF; CDR3 DNA: TGTGCCAGCAGCTCGGGAGGAGATTACGAGCAGTACTTC
J gene: TRBJ2-2; V gene: TRBV24-1; D gene: NA; CDR3 length: 14; clone size: NA; CDR3 protein: CATSTSGNTGELFF; CDR3 DNA: TGTGCCACCAGTACGAGCGGGAACACCGGGGAGCTGTTTTTT
J gene: TRBJ2-1; V gene: TRBV28; D gene: NA; CDR3 length: 16; clone size: NA; CDR3 protein: CASSPEYRSSYNEQFF; CDR3 DNA: TGTGCCAGCAGTCCCGAATACCGGAGCTCCTACAATGAGCAGTTCTTC
J gene: TRBJ1-1; V gene: TRBV3-1/TRBV3-2; D gene: TRBD1; CDR3 length: 17; clone size: NA; CDR3 protein: CASSQVTTGGMNTEAFF; CDR3 DNA: TGTGCCAGCAGCCAAGTTACAACAGGGGGGATGAACACTGAAGCTTTCTTT
J gene: TRBJ2-1; V gene: TRBV5-1; D gene: TRBD2; CDR3 length: 15; clone size: NA; CDR3 protein: CASSSGTSGYNEQFF; CDR3 DNA: TGCGCCAGCAGCTCCGGGACTAGCGGTTACAATGAGCAGTTCTTC
J gene: TRBJ2-1; V gene: TRBV7-8; D gene: TRBD2; CDR3 length: 15; clone size: NA; CDR3 protein: CASKVLIAGDNEQFF; CDR3 DNA: TGTGCCAGCAAGGTTTTGATAGCGGGAGACAATGAGCAGTTCTTC
J gene: TRBJ2-1; V gene: TRBV19; D gene: TRBD2; CDR3 length: 14; clone size: NA; CDR3 protein: CASSHSGRLTEQFF; CDR3 DNA: TGTGCCAGTAGCCACAGCGGGAGGTTAACTGAGCAGTTCTTC
J gene: TRBJ2-1; V gene: TRBV20-1; D gene: NA; CDR3 length: 11; clone size: NA; CDR3 protein: CSARLIGEQFF; CDR3 DNA: TGCAGTGCTAGACTTATCGGTGAGCAGTTCTTC
J gene: TRBJ2-7; V gene: TRBV2; D gene: NA; CDR3 length: 11; clone size: NA; CDR3 protein: CASKEGYEQYF; CDR3 DNA: TGTGCCAGCAAGGAGGGCTACGAGCAGTACTTC
J gene: TRBJ1-2; V gene: TRBV28; D gene: NA; CDR3 length: 13; clone size: NA; CDR3 protein: CASSLPDSYGYTF; CDR3 DNA: TGTGCCAGCAGTTTACCTGACAGCTATGGCTACACCTTC
J gene: TRBJ1-5; V gene: TRBV4-1; D gene: TRBD1; CDR3 length: 14; clone size: NA; CDR3 protein: CASSPDRGNQPQHF; CDR3 DNA: TGCGCCAGCAGCCCCGACAGGGGCAATCAGCCCCAGCATTTT
J gene: TRBJ1-2; V gene: TRBV6-8; D gene: TRBD1; CDR3 length: 16; clone size: once; CDR3 protein: CASSHGGQGPNYGYTF; CDR3 DNA: TGTGCCAGCAGCCATGGGGGACAGGGCCCAAACTATGGCTACACCTTC
J gene: TRBJ1-1; V gene: TRBV14; D gene: NA; CDR3 length: 14; clone size: NA; CDR3 protein: CASSQVSGNTEAFF; CDR3 DNA: TGTGCCAGCAGCCAAGTTTCCGGGAACACTGAAGCTTTCTTT
J gene: TRBJ1-5; V gene: TRBV19; D gene: TRBD1; CDR3 length: 13; clone size: NA; CDR3 protein: CASGTGENQPQHF; CDR3 DNA: TGTGCCAGTGGGACAGGGGAAAATCAGCCCCAGCATTTT
J gene: TRBJ2-2; V gene: TRBV12-5; D gene: NA; CDR3 length: 15; clone size: NA; CDR3 protein: CASGLVTGGTGELFF; CDR3 DNA: TGTGCTAGTGGTTTGGTGACAGGTGGCACCGGGGAGCTGTTTTTT
J gene: TRBJ2-5; V gene: TRBV14; D gene: TRBD2; CDR3 length: 16; clone size: NA; CDR3 protein: CASSPLGLAHQETQYF; CDR3 DNA: TGTGCCAGCAGCCCCCTGGGACTAGCGCACCAAGAGACCCAGTACTTC
J gene: TRBJ2-1; V gene: TRBV5-8; D gene: TRBD2; CDR3 length: 15; clone size: NA; CDR3 protein: CASSLSAGDGNEQFF; CDR3 DNA: TGTGCCAGCAGCCTCTCAGCGGGAGACGGGAATGAGCAGTTCTTC
J gene: TRBJ2-1; V gene: TRBV28; D gene: NA; CDR3 length: 15; clone size: NA; CDR3 protein: CASSLRGDTYNEQFF; CDR3 DNA: TGTGCCAGCAGTTTGCGCGGGGATACCTACAATGAGCAGTTCTTC
J gene: TRBJ2-1; V gene: TRBV5-6; D gene: NA; CDR3 length: 16; clone size: NA; CDR3 protein: CASSSQGRQISNEQFF; CDR3 DNA: TGTGCCAGCAGCTCGCAGGGGCGCCAAATCAGCAATGAGCAGTTCTTC
J gene: TRBJ2-1; V gene: TRBV7-8; D gene: TRBD1; CDR3 length: 17; clone size: few; CDR3 protein: CASSQEGGRTGKNYQFF; CDR3 DNA: TGTGCCAGCAGCCAGGAAGGAGGACGGACAGGCAAAAACTACCAGTTCTTC
J gene: TRBJ1-2; V gene: TRBV2; D gene: NA; CDR3 length: 15; clone size: NA; CDR3 protein: CASNYRGRANYGYTF; CDR3 DNA: TGTGCCAGCAACTATCGCGGCAGGGCTAACTATGGCTACACCTTC
J gene: TRBJ2-4; V gene: TRBV12-3/TRBV12-4; D gene: NA; CDR3 length: 13; clone size: NA; CDR3 protein: CASSTTQRNIQYF; CDR3 DNA: TGTGCCAGCAGCACGACTCAAAGAAACATTCAGTACTTC
J gene: TRBJ1-1; V gene: TRBV11-2; D gene: TRBD1; CDR3 length: 16; clone size: NA; CDR3 protein: CASSLDWVKTGGEAFF; CDR3 DNA: TGTGCCAGCAGCTTAGATTGGGTTAAGACAGGGGGTGAAGCTTTCTTT
J gene: TRBJ1-1; V gene: TRBV30; D gene: NA; CDR3 length: 12; clone size: NA; CDR3 protein: CAWSRENTEAFF; CDR3 DNA: TGTGCCTGGAGTCGAGAGAACACTGAAGCTTTCTTT
J gene: TRBJ2-1; V gene: TRBV14; D gene: TRBD2; CDR3 length: 13; clone size: NA; CDR3 protein: CASSQDISGVVFF; CDR3 DNA: TGTGCCAGCAGCCAAGATATAAGCGGGGTAGTATTCTTC
J gene: TRBJ2-5; V gene: TRBV10-2; D gene: TRBD1; CDR3 length: 15; clone size: NA; CDR3 protein: CASSEIWDRQETQYF; CDR3 DNA: TGCGCCAGCAGTGAGATCTGGGACAGACAAGAGACCCAGTACTTC
J gene: TRBJ2-7; V gene: TRBV7-9; D gene: TRBD2; CDR3 length: 18; clone size: few; CDR3 protein: CASSLGSLTSGTIYEQYF; CDR3 DNA: TGTGCCAGCAGCTTGGGATCGCTGACTAGCGGGACAATCTACGAGCAGTACTTC
J gene: TRBJ2-7; V gene: TRBV11-2; D gene: TRBD2; CDR3 length: 14; clone size: NA; CDR3 protein: CASSLGTSSYEQYF; CDR3 DNA: TGTGCCAGCAGCCTAGGGACTAGCAGCTACGAGCAGTACTTC
J gene: TRBJ2-7; V gene: TRBV10-3; D gene: NA; CDR3 length: 13; clone size: medium-sized; CDR3 protein: CAISQGPLDEQYF; CDR3 DNA: TGTGCCATCAGTCAGGGCCCACTCGACGAGCAGTACTTC
J gene: TRBJ2-2; V gene: TRBV25-1; D gene: TRBD1; CDR3 length: 16; clone size: NA; CDR3 protein: CASSELGQGAIGELFF; CDR3 DNA: TGTGCCAGCAGTGAATTAGGACAGGGGGCTATCGGGGAGCTGTTTTTT
J gene: TRBJ1-2; V gene: TRBV14; D gene: NA; CDR3 length: 15; clone size: NA; CDR3 protein: CATTPGSSFGYGYTF; CDR3 DNA: TGTGCCACCACTCCCGGGTCCTCTTTTGGCTATGGCTACACCTTC
J gene: TRBJ1-6; V gene: TRBV20-1; D gene: TRBD1; CDR3 length: 11; clone size: NA; CDR3 protein: CSAAGGLTLHF; CDR3 DNA: TGCAGTGCCGCAGGGGGATTGACCCTCCACTTT
J gene: TRBJ2-7; V gene: TRBV5-5; D gene: NA; CDR3 length: 12; clone size: few; CDR3 protein: CASSFGAYEQYF; CDR3 DNA: TGTGCCAGCAGCTTCGGAGCCTACGAGCAGTACTTC
J gene: TRBJ2-7; V gene: TRBV5-1; D gene: TRBD2; CDR3 length: 16; clone size: NA; CDR3 protein: CASSLEVSGSYGEQYF; CDR3 DNA: TGCGCCAGCAGCCTGGAGGTTAGCGGGAGTTATGGCGAGCAGTACTTC
J gene: TRBJ2-5; V gene: TRBV7-2; D gene: NA; CDR3 length: 15; clone size: NA; CDR3 protein: CASKRWAGTQETQYF; CDR3 DNA: TGTGCCAGCAAGAGGTGGGCGGGGACCCAAGAGACCCAGTACTTC
J gene: TRBJ2-2; V gene: TRBV7-9; D gene: NA; CDR3 length: 13; clone size: few; CDR3 protein: CASSNSNTGELFF; CDR3 DNA: TGTGCCAGCAGCAACAGTAACACCGGGGAGCTGTTTTTT
J gene: TRBJ2-1; V gene: TRBV11-2; D gene: NA; CDR3 length: 19; clone size: NA; CDR3 protein: CASSLGGLGLLLKNNEQFF; CDR3 DNA: TGTGCCAGCAGCTTAGGTGGCCTTGGACTACTCCTAAAAAACAATGAGCAGTTCTTC
J gene: TRBJ2-7; V gene: TRBV5-1; D gene: NA; CDR3 length: 16; clone size: NA; CDR3 protein: CASSLEVRGSSYEQYF; CDR3 DNA: TGCGCCAGCAGCTTGGAGGTTCGGGGGAGCTCCTACGAGCAGTACTTC
J gene: TRBJ2-2; V gene: TRBV19; D gene: TRBD2; CDR3 length: 17; clone size: NA; CDR3 protein: CASSMASGRGGTGELFF; CDR3 DNA: TGTGCCAGTAGTATGGCTAGCGGGAGGGGCGGCACCGGGGAGCTGTTTTTT
J gene: TRBJ2-5; V gene: TRBV6-4; D gene: TRBD2; CDR3 length: 15; clone size: NA; CDR3 protein: CASSPLGGGQETQYF; CDR3 DNA: TGTGCCAGCAGTCCCCTCGGCGGGGGCCAAGAGACCCAGTACTTC
J gene: TRBJ2-7; V gene: TRBV5-6; D gene: TRBD1; CDR3 length: 14; clone size: once; CDR3 protein: CASSPGQGNWEQYF; CDR3 DNA: TGTGCCAGCAGCCCGGGACAGGGGAATTGGGAGCAGTACTTC
J gene: TRBJ1-3; V gene: TRBV10-3; D gene: NA; CDR3 length: 16; clone size: once; CDR3 protein: CAISELQVSTGNTIYF; CDR3 DNA: TGTGCCATCAGTGAGCTTCAGGTATCTACTGGAAACACCATATATTTT
J gene: TRBJ2-1; V gene: TRBV3-1/TRBV3-2; D gene: TRBD2; CDR3 length: 17; clone size: NA; CDR3 protein: CASSPGTSGGGVNEQFF; CDR3 DNA: TGTGCCAGCAGCCCTGGGACTAGCGGAGGGGGGGTCAATGAGCAGTTCTTC
J gene: TRBJ1-3; V gene: TRBV29-1; D gene: NA; CDR3 length: 14; clone size: NA; CDR3 protein: CSVEAGYSGNTIYF; CDR3 DNA: TGCAGCGTTGAGGCAGGTTACTCTGGAAACACCATATATTTT
J gene: TRBJ1-1; V gene: TRBV2; D gene: NA; CDR3 length: 15; clone size: NA; CDR3 protein: CASSENGHRNTEAFF; CDR3 DNA: TGTGCCAGCAGTGAAAACGGACATCGGAACACTGAAGCTTTCTTT
J gene: TRBJ1-1; V gene: TRBV7-9; D gene: NA; CDR3 length: 12; clone size: NA; CDR3 protein: CASSPAGTEAFF; CDR3 DNA: TGTGCCAGCAGCCCAGCCGGGACTGAAGCTTTCTTT
J gene: TRBJ1-2; V gene: TRBV6-5; D gene: NA; CDR3 length: 12; clone size: few; CDR3 protein: CASRTGKVGYTF; CDR3 DNA: TGTGCCAGCAGAACAGGGAAGGTTGGCTACACCTTC